The T cell receptor beta chain under discussion was sequenced for a study of blood T cell repertoires in COVID-19. The method was immunoSEQ multiplex PCR; TCRdb's version includes in-frame clones alone and lacks a portion of them. Counted here are 300,000 to 350,000 clones, approximately 90% occurring once; the ten biggest clones make up 9.9%. The receptor's source is a man aged 30 to 39 with COVID-19, enrolled during active disease. Sequencing used peripheral blood.

CDR3 sequence: CASSPPVSSGHYEQYF. The CDR3 bases are TGTGCCAGCAGCCCACCTGTGTCTAGCGGGCACTACGAGCAGTACTTC. The rearrangement uses TRBV4-2 and TRBJ2-7; TRBD2 matches 8 bases. The CDR3 runs 16 residues. V gave up 4 bases and J gave up 3 bases; unmatched junction bases: 11. Germline V gene sequence: CDR1 LGHNA, CDR2 YNFKEQ.